This T cell receptor (beta chain) stems from a study of cytotoxic CD8 clonotypes in ibrutinib-treated CLL. The V gene's germline CDR1 is SGHVS and CDR2 FNYEAQ. V lost 3 bases, J lost 1 base, and 18 bases lay in between. The CDR3 contains 17 residues. Investigators sought sequencing depths of between 1 in 200,000 and 1 in 1 million T cells. The data were produced by immunoSEQ multiplex PCR, yet TCRdb's version contains in-frame clones alone and is incomplete. In the table there are 30,000 to 40,000 clones, 71% of which are singletons. The sequence derives from a human donor with chronic lymphocytic leukemia. The source material was PBMCs, sampled at disease progression, from a patient treated with ibrutinib. This chain uses TRBV7-6 with TRBJ2-5; tentatively, D is TRBD1 or TRBD2 (5 bases each). The CDR3 is CASSFALLRDGQETQYF. As DNA, the CDR3 is TGTGCCAGCAGCTTCGCTTTGCTAAGGGACGGCCAAGAGACCCAGTACTTC.